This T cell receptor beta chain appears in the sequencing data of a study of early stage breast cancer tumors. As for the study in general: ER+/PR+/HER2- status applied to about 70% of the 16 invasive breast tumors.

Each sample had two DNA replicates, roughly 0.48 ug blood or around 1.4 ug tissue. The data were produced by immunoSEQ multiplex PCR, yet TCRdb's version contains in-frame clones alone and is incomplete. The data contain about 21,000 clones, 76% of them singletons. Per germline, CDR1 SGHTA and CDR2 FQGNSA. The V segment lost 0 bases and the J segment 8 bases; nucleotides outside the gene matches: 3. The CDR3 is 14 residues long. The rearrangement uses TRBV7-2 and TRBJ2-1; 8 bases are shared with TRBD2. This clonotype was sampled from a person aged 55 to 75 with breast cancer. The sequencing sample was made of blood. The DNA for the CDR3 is TGTGCCAGCAGCTTAGCTAGCGGGGTCGATGAGCAGTTCTTC. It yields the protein CASSLASGVDEQFF.